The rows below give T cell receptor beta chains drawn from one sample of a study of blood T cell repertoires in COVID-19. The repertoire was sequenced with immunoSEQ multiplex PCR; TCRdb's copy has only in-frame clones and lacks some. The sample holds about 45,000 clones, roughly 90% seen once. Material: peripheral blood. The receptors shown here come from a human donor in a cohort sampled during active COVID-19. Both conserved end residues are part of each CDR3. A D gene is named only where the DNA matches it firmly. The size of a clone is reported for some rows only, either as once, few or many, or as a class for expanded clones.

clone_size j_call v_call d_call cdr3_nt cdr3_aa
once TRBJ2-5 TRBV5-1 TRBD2 TGCGCCAGCAGCACCGACTCCGGACTAGCGGGAGTTGGGGAGACCCAGTACTTC CASSTDSGLAGVGETQYF
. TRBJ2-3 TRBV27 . TGTGCCAGCAGTCGCCCACGCGTAGATACGCAGTATTTT CASSRPRVDTQYF
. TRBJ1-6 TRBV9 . TGTGCCAGCAGCGTACTGGACAGAGGATCACCCCTCCACTTT CASSVLDRGSPLHF
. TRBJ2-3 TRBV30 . TGTGCCTGGAGCTTGACAGGCACAGATACGCAGTATTTT CAWSLTGTDTQYF
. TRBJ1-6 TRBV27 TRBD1 TGTGCCAGCAGTTCTAGTCGACAGGGGGCTAGGAGTTCACCCCTCCACTTT CASSSSRQGARSSPLHF
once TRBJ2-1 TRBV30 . TGTGCCTGGAGTGTCCAGAATGAGCAGTTCTTC CAWSVQNEQFF
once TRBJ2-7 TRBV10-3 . TGTGCCATCACTGGGGACATCTCCTACGAGCAGTACTTC CAITGDISYEQYF
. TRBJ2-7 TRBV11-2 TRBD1 TGTGCCAGCAGCTTAGACCCAGGGGGCGTGTACGAGCAGTACTTC CASSLDPGGVYEQYF
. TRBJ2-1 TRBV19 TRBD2 TGTGCCAGTAGTATAAGGGGCTTTGGCGGGAGTAGGAATGAGCAGTTCTTC CASSIRGFGGSRNEQFF
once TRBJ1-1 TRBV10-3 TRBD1 TGTGCCATCAGTGAAGACAGGGTGGCCACTGAAGCTTTCTTT CAISEDRVATEAFF
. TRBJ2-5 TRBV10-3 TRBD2 TGTGCCATCAGTGAGCCCGCTCGGGCGCGGGAGATAGCGCGAGAGACCCAGTACTTC CAISEPARAREIARETQYF
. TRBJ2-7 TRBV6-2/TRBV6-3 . TGTGCCAGCAGTAGAGGCTACGAGCAGTACTTC CASSRGYEQYF
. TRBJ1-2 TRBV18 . TGTGCCAGCTCACCGGACAGTAACTATGGCTACACCTTC CASSPDSNYGYTF
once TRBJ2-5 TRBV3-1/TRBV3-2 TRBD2 TGTGCCAGCAGCCAAGAATGGCTAGCGGAAGGGGTGTCCCAAGAGACCCAGTACTTC CASSQEWLAEGVSQETQYF
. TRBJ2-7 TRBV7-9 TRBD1 TGTGCCAGCAGCCCCAGACAGGGGGGTCCCTCCTACGAGCAGTACTTC CASSPRQGGPSYEQYF